Listed below are T cell receptor beta chains from one sample, sequenced in a study of T cell responses to AZD1222 COVID-19 vaccine. Measured with immunoSEQ multiplex PCR; TCRdb has only the in-frame clones, and not every one. Of 50,000 or so clones in the sample, 80% to 90% are singletons; the top ten hold about 14%. The sample here was peripheral blood, taken on day 0 of AZD1222 vaccination. Receptor source: an adult in good health. The CDR3 runs from the conserved cysteine through the conserved F or W. D genes are given only for firm matches. Size is stated for part of the rows, as once, few or many counts, or as a class when the clone is expanded.

clone_size: -; v_call: TRBV5-6; d_call: -; cdr3_aa: CASSLSALVSREQFF
clone_size: -; v_call: TRBV21-1; d_call: -; cdr3_aa: CASRELGGFWTDTQYF
clone_size: -; v_call: TRBV7-2; d_call: TRBD2; cdr3_aa: CASSPPGLAGLTGELFF
clone_size: once; v_call: TRBV4-3; d_call: TRBD1; cdr3_aa: CASSPSRDREEAFF
clone_size: -; v_call: TRBV6-1; d_call: TRBD1; cdr3_aa: CASSVLSRDRESRVEKLFF
clone_size: -; v_call: TRBV5-4; d_call: TRBD1; cdr3_aa: CASSPSTGIMYEQYF
clone_size: -; v_call: TRBV6-5; d_call: -; cdr3_aa: CASSSPTEANYGYTF
clone_size: -; v_call: TRBV7-3; d_call: -; cdr3_aa: CASSSVGGNTEAFF
clone_size: -; v_call: TRBV6-5; d_call: -; cdr3_aa: CASSRQTFSSYEQYF
clone_size: -; v_call: TRBV27; d_call: -; cdr3_aa: CASSLTGAAQAAEQYF
clone_size: once; v_call: TRBV29-1; d_call: TRBD1; cdr3_aa: CSVEGTGASYEQYF
clone_size: -; v_call: TRBV2; d_call: -; cdr3_aa: CASSDGEGQPQHF
clone_size: few; v_call: TRBV4-1; d_call: TRBD1; cdr3_aa: CASSERQGRDTQYF
clone_size: -; v_call: TRBV6-1; d_call: -; cdr3_aa: CASSEGQVNSGNTIYF
clone_size: -; v_call: TRBV19; d_call: -; cdr3_aa: CASSSVITAFGNTIYF
clone_size: -; v_call: TRBV24-1; d_call: -; cdr3_aa: CATSEGASGIDEQFF
clone_size: -; v_call: TRBV27; d_call: TRBD2; cdr3_aa: CASRGGYYNEQFF
clone_size: -; v_call: TRBV5-6; d_call: -; cdr3_aa: CASSDRQNYGYTF
clone_size: -; v_call: TRBV27; d_call: TRBD2; cdr3_aa: CASSPRAGATYEQYF
clone_size: -; v_call: TRBV27; d_call: TRBD1; cdr3_aa: CASSSPARQGATGEQYF
clone_size: -; v_call: TRBV4-1; d_call: TRBD1; cdr3_aa: CASRFRGRGALVDTEAFF
clone_size: -; v_call: TRBV6-5; d_call: -; cdr3_aa: CASALGAPVLGEQYF
clone_size: -; v_call: TRBV7-8; d_call: TRBD1; cdr3_aa: CASSQPGQGLVNEQFF
clone_size: -; v_call: TRBV28; d_call: -; cdr3_aa: CASSLSGQLREAFF
clone_size: -; v_call: TRBV11-3; d_call: -; cdr3_aa: CASSLSVVGTGELFF
clone_size: -; v_call: TRBV10-3; d_call: -; cdr3_aa: CAISEDVGYGYTF